The 12 T cell receptor beta chains below were found in one sample sequenced in a study of cytomegalovirus exposure and HLA in healthy donors. The PCR ran on 60 Vbeta and 13 Jbeta primers. Sequenced by immunoSEQ multiplex PCR; TCRdb stores in-frame clones only, minus some. Of about 140,000 clones detected, about four fifths appear once; the ten largest clones hold 2.5% to 3.5%. The sample taken for sequencing was PBMCs. The receptors come from a female donor in good health and CMV-seronegative.

V is TRBV9 and J is TRBJ2-7, with D tentatively TRBD2 (6 bases). The CDR3 is 13 amino acids. The ends were cut back, 9 bases at V and 3 bases at J, with 16 bases in the middle. The germline V gene has CDR1 SGDLS and CDR2 YYNGEE. CDR3 protein: CATGPKGGYEQYF. CDR3 nucleotide sequence: TGTGCCACAGGACCTAAGGGAGGCTACGAGCAGTACTTC.

CDR3 loop: CASSWTSGRVGEQFF. Written as DNA, the CDR3 is TGCGCCAGCAGCTGGACTAGCGGGAGGGTGGGCGAGCAGTTCTTC. The chain employs TRBV5-1 and TRBJ2-1; 15 bases map to TRBD2. In germline, CDR1 is SGHRS, CDR2 YFSETQ. The junction had 5 bases not matched to a gene; V was cut back by 3 bases and J by 10 bases. This CDR3 comprises 15 residues.

The chain combines TRBV12-5 with TRBJ1-1, with TRBD1 matching 7 bases. Germline CDR1 and CDR2: LGHNT and FRNRAP. The CDR3 runs to 16 residues. With 2 bases clipped from V and 1 base from J, the junction kept 7 bases outside the gene matches. The CDR3 sequence is CASGLSLRDRNTEAFF. The CDR3 DNA follows: TGTGCTAGTGGTTTGTCCCTTAGGGACAGGAACACTGAAGCTTTCTTT.

V is TRBV28 and J is TRBJ2-1, with a possible D match to TRBD2 (6 bases). In germline, CDR1 is MDHEN, CDR2 SYDVKM. The CDR3 extends over 16 amino acids. V was pared by 6 bases and J by 3 bases, with 18 bases between. DNA of the CDR3: TGTGCCAGCAGCCCTGGAGAGCGGGTATACTACAATGAGCAGTTCTTC. Encoded protein: CASSPGERVYYNEQFF.

This sequence joins TRBV19 and TRBJ1-2; D remains ambiguous. The CDR3 is 15 residues long. V shed 2 bases and J shed 3 bases, with 13 bases lying between them. Per germline, CDR1 LNHDA and CDR2 SQIVND (reference sequence). DNA for the CDR3: TGTGCCAGTAGTATACGGGAGGAAGTAGACTATGGCTACACCTTC. It specifies CASSIREEVDYGYTF.

This sequence joins TRBV4-1 and TRBJ2-2; 9 positions match TRBD2. After removal of 4 bases from V and 4 bases from J, the junction contained 19 bases not matched to a gene. Germline V CDR1 and CDR2: MGHRA, YSYEKL. The CDR3 is 20 residues long. CDR3 sequence: CASSRLILGAGGEGTGELFF. The CDR3 bases are TGCGCCAGCAGCCGCCTAATTCTGGGAGCGGGAGGCGAGGGCACCGGGGAGCTGTTTTTT.

This chain links TRBV7-6 with TRBJ2-7; possible D gene TRBD2, 6 bases. The germline CDR1 and CDR2 sequences are SGHVS and FNYEAQ. Trimming cost V 5 bases and J 1 base, with 15 bases left between them. This CDR3 has 15 amino acids. In DNA form, the CDR3 reads TGTGCCAGCAGCCCAGGAGGGGACCTATCCTACGAGCAGTACTTC. Translated: CASSPGGDLSYEQYF.

The chain combines TRBV30 with TRBJ1-4; TRBD1 matches at 8 bases. The CDR3 has 16 amino acids. CDR1 and CDR2 (germline): GTSNPN, SVGIG (reference sequence). The V segment lost 3 bases and the J segment 0 bases; nucleotides outside the gene matches: 6. CDR3 loop: CAWRGTGLATNEKLFF. As DNA, the CDR3 is TGTGCCTGGAGGGGGACAGGCCTTGCAACTAATGAAAAACTGTTTTTT.

The chain couples TRBV4-3 to TRBJ2-2; 7 bases map to TRBD1. There are 18 residues in the CDR3. V lost 0 bases, J lost 3 bases, and 10 bases stayed unmatched. CDR1 and CDR2 (germline): LGHNA, YSLEER. The CDR3 DNA reads TGCGCCAGCAGCCAAGATCGCCAAGGGACAGACTACACCGGGGAGCTGTTTTTT. Translating it yields CASSQDRQGTDYTGELFF.

V usage is TRBV7-9 and J usage is TRBJ2-7; maybe TRBD1 (6 bases). The length of the CDR3 is 19 residues. Germline V gives CDR1 SEHNR, CDR2 FQNEAQ (reference sequence). The V end was cut by 4 bases, the J end by 3 bases, with 28 bases between. CDR3 protein: CASSSSNGDTGQGFYEQYF. CDR3 DNA sequence: TGTGCCAGCAGCTCTTCAAACGGGGACACCGGGCAAGGTTTCTACGAGCAGTACTTC.

The chain employs TRBV4-1 and TRBJ1-5, with D possibly being TRBD1 (5 bases). CDR1 and CDR2 (germline): MGHRA, YSYEKL. The length of the CDR3 is 17 residues. The ends were cut back, 1 base at V and 2 bases at J, with 15 bases in the middle. CDR3 sequence reads: CASSQGLRGRRNQPQHF. CDR3 DNA sequence: TGCGCCAGCAGCCAAGGATTGCGGGGGAGGCGCAATCAGCCCCAGCATTTT.

This clone showed up just a few times. Without the conserved terminal phenylalanine or tryptophan, this CDR3 likely stems from a read error. The V gene is TRBV29-1, the J gene TRBJ2-7, with TRBD1 identical over 9 bases. Looked up from germline, CDR1 is SQVTM and CDR2 is ANQGSEA. J was trimmed by 3 bases and V by 6 bases; bases with no gene match: 6. The CDR3 loop spans 13 amino acids. The chain's CDR3 is CSVSGTGNYEQYL. CDR3 in DNA: TGCAGCGTCTCCGGGACAGGGAACTACGAGCAGTACCTC.